The 17 T cell receptor beta chains below all came from one sample that was sequenced in a study of shared T cell receptors in the human thymus. Generated by immunoSEQ multiplex PCR, the TCRdb table keeps only in-frame clones and is missing some. The data hold about 380,000 clones, with 95% observed a single time. Sequenced sample: thymocytes. The receptor set was obtained from a human donor.

The rearrangement uses TRBV4-2 and TRBJ2-3, with D perhaps TRBD1 (5 bases). Trimming left V 1 base short and J 2 bases short, with 19 bases between. Germline values: CDR1 LGHNA, CDR2 YNFKEQ. CDR3 length: 18 amino acids. CDR3 nucleotide sequence: TGTGCCAGCAGCCAAGGAAATGGGTGGCGGACAACCACAGATACGCAGTATTTT. Encoded protein: CASSQGNGWRTTTDTQYF.

This clone was seen once. The chain is built from TRBV7-2 and TRBJ2-6, with TRBD1 as a possible D gene (5 bases). The CDR3 extends over 17 amino acids. Trimming pared 0 bases from V and 0 bases from J, leaving 9 bases between. CDR1 is SGHTA and CDR2 is FQGNSA in the germline V gene. CDR3 sequence (DNA): TGTGCCAGCAGCTTAGCGGACACGGACTCTGGGGCCAACGTCCTGACTTTC. This gives the protein CASSLADTDSGANVLTF.

This clone was seen a handful of times. This chain joins TRBV27 and TRBJ1-2, with 9 bases that match TRBD1. This CDR3 contains 16 residues. Per germline, CDR1 MNHEY and CDR2 SMNVEV (reference sequence). V shed 3 bases, J shed 10 bases, and the junction held 15 bases outside the gene matches. For the CDR3, the DNA is TGTGCCAGCAGTTTGGGAGGCCGGGACAGGGAAGATGTCTACACCTTC. Its protein product is CASSLGGRDREDVYTF.

V and J are TRBV28 and TRBJ2-6; D is possibly TRBD1 or TRBD2 (6 bases each). The V gene's germline CDR1 is MDHEN and CDR2 SYDVKM. The CDR3 totals 16 residues. Trimming took 6 bases from V and 4 from J, leaving 16 bases between them. The CDR3 sequence is CASRLGGPSGANVLTF. CDR3 nucleotides: TGTGCCAGCAGGCTAGGGGGGCCCTCAGGGGCCAACGTCCTGACTTTC.

The genes are TRBV4-3 and TRBJ2-3; 7 nucleotides align to TRBD2. CDR1 is LGHNA and CDR2 is YSLEER in the germline V gene. The CDR3 consists of 16 residues. J lost 1 base, V lost 0 bases, and 4 bases had no gene match. The CDR3 nucleotides are TGCGCCAGCAGCCAAGATGGGGGGAGGGGCACAGATACGCAGTATTTT. Its protein is CASSQDGGRGTDTQYF.

This chain links TRBV28 with TRBJ2-5, with 8 bases that match TRBD2. The CDR3 sequence is 16 residues long. With 2 bases clipped from V and 2 bases from J, the junction kept 7 bases outside the gene matches. From germline, CDR1 is MDHEN and CDR2 SYDVKM. The DNA for the CDR3 is TGTGCCAGCAGTTTAAGCGGACTAGCCCATCAAGAGACCCAGTACTTC. The encoded protein is CASSLSGLAHQETQYF. The entire variable domain, with the rest obtained from reference TRBV28 and TRBJ2-5, is as follows: DVKVTQSSRYLVKRTGEKVFLECVQDMDHENMFWYRQDPGLGLRLIYFSYDVKMKEKGDIPEGYSVSREKKERFSLILESASTNQTSMYLCASSLSGLAHQETQYFGPGTRLLVL.

The chain carries TRBV30 and TRBJ1-3; D gene unclear. Per the germline V gene, CDR1 is GTSNPN and CDR2 is SVGIG (reference sequence). Trimming removed 0 bases at V and 9 bases at J, with 15 bases between. CDR3 length: 14 amino acids. CDR3 coding DNA: TGTGCCTGGAGTGTAACCCCCAGAGGGAGCACCATATATTTT. Amino acids: CAWSVTPRGSTIYF. The whole variable domain, filled in from reference TRBV30 and TRBJ1-3, reads SQTIHQWPATLVQPVGSPLSLECTVEGTSNPNLYWYRQAAGRGLQLLFYSVGIGQISSEVPQNLSASRPQDRQFILSSKKLLLSDSGFYLCAWSVTPRGSTIYFGEGSWLTVV.

This clone was observed once. The chain uses TRBV7-9 and TRBJ2-7; maybe TRBD1 (7 bases). V lost 2 bases, J lost 3 bases, and 11 bases lay in between. The CDR3 runs to 14 residues. Germline V gene data show CDR1 as SEHNR and CDR2 as FQNEAQ (reference sequence). The CDR3 DNA reads as TGTGCCAGCAGCTTATCAGGGGGAGGCTACGAGCAGTACTTC. Residues: CASSLSGGGYEQYF.

The chain couples TRBV4-2 to TRBJ2-7; D is possibly TRBD2 (6 bases). The CDR3 totals 16 residues. Germline V gives CDR1 LGHNA, CDR2 YNFKEQ. V lost 0 bases and J 4 bases, leaving 16 bases between the germline ends. DNA for the CDR3: TGTGCCAGCAGCCAAGATGAAGGGAGGCGTAGGTACGAGCAGTACTTC. Protein sequence: CASSQDEGRRRYEQYF.

The V gene is TRBV28, the J gene TRBJ2-2; D gene uncertain. Trimming stripped 0 bases from V and 3 bases from J, with 17 bases between. This CDR3 is 18 amino acids long. The germline V gene encodes CDR1 MDHEN and CDR2 SYDVKM. The CDR3 bases are TGTGCCAGCAGTTTATGGCTGGGGTCGACAAGGGACACCGGGGAGCTGTTTTTT. Translated, it gives CASSLWLGSTRDTGELFF.

The chain couples TRBV18 to TRBJ2-2; D is perhaps TRBD1 (5 bases). With 3 bases removed from V and 3 bases from J, the gap between germline ends came to 11 bases. The length of the CDR3 is 15 residues. Germline V gene sequence: CDR1 KGHSH, CDR2 LQKENI. The CDR3 sequence: CASSPKGRYTGELFF. The CDR3, as DNA: TGTGCCAGCTCACCGAAGGGGCGATACACCGGGGAGCTGTTTTTT.

V gene TRBV7-8 combines with J gene TRBJ1-4; 9 nucleotides align to TRBD1. This CDR3 has 15 amino acids. From germline, CDR1 is SGHVS and CDR2 FQNEAQ. With V trimmed by 5 bases and J by 8 bases, 9 bases remained unmatched. Here the CDR3 reads CASSQFGTGYEKLFF. In DNA form, the CDR3 reads TGTGCCAGCAGCCAGTTCGGGACAGGGTACGAAAAACTGTTTTTT.

The chain carries TRBV7-9 and TRBJ2-2, with TRBD2 matching 8 bases. Germline lookup yields CDR1 SEHNR and CDR2 FQNEAQ (reference sequence). The V segment lost 1 base and the J segment 7 bases; nucleotides outside the gene matches: 2. The CDR3 is 14 amino acids. The CDR3 is CASSLETSDGELFF. For the CDR3, the DNA is TGTGCCAGCAGCTTAGAGACTAGCGACGGGGAGCTGTTTTTT.

The chain uses TRBV7-2 and TRBJ1-5; no clear D gene. The germline CDR1 and CDR2 sequences are SGHTA and FQGNSA. This CDR3 region has 12 residues. Between the trimmed V and J ends, which lost 2 bases and 5 bases, there was a span of 4 bases. In DNA, the CDR3 is TGTGCCAGCAGCTTAAGGCATCAGCCCCAGCATTTT. This encodes CASSLRHQPQHF.

This clone was seen just once. The gene calls are TRBV10-3 and TRBJ1-5; 10 nucleotides match TRBD1. CDR3 size: 18 residues. The junction had 11 bases not matched to a gene; V was cut back by 5 bases and J by 1 base. Per germline, CDR1 ENHRY and CDR2 SYGVKD. CDR3: CAISKDRGGNESNQPQHF. CDR3 nucleotide sequence: TGTGCCATCAGTAAGGACAGGGGGGGCAATGAGAGCAATCAGCCCCAGCATTTT.

The chain uses TRBV19 and TRBJ1-1, with TRBD1 identical over 7 bases. The CDR3 has 15 amino acids. V shed 4 bases, J shed 1 base, and the junction held 6 bases outside the gene matches. Per germline, CDR1 LNHDA and CDR2 SQIVND (reference sequence). DNA of the CDR3: TGTGCCAGTAGTACCCCTCAGGGGGGGAACACTGAAGCTTTCTTT. This codes for CASSTPQGGNTEAFF.

The V call is TRBV10-3, the J call TRBJ2-7; 7 bases are a match to TRBD1. Germline V CDR1 and CDR2: ENHRY, SYGVKD. The CDR3 sequence is 14 residues long. The trim removed 11 bases at V and 3 bases at J, leaving 13 bases unmatched. Here the CDR3 reads CAEPTRDRLYEQYF. The CDR3, as DNA: TGTGCCGAACCCACCCGGGACAGACTCTACGAGCAGTACTTC.